This TCR beta chain was identified in a study of shared clonotypes between healthy human individuals. Turning to the study itself: Every donor yielded three CD4 naive, three CD4 memory, two CD8 naive and one CD8 memory plate. Points from the study as a whole: Roughly 5% of naive CD4 clonotypes were common to a few donors. Memory subsets had estimated richness that was generally smaller than that of naive subsets.

Remarks on this clone: What it binds is not known.

Measured with immunoSEQ multiplex PCR; TCRdb has only the in-frame clones, and not every one. The sample lists 2 million to 2.5 million clones; approximately 93% were seen once. The CDR3 runs 13 residues. Per the germline V gene, CDR1 is MNHEY and CDR2 is SVGAGI. V gave up 8 bases and J gave up 0 bases, with 11 bases separating them. The specimen sequenced was naive CD4+ T cells from PBMCs. Subset denoted: CD45RA+ positively selected. The chain employs TRBV6-5 and TRBJ2-7; D gene unclear. The receptor's source is a man aged 18 to 29 in good health. Some clones in this sample may be carry-over from other donors' samples. Here the CDR3 DNA reads TGTGCCAGCTCAGGTGGGATCTCCTACGAGCAGTACTTC. Protein sequence: CASSGGISYEQYF.